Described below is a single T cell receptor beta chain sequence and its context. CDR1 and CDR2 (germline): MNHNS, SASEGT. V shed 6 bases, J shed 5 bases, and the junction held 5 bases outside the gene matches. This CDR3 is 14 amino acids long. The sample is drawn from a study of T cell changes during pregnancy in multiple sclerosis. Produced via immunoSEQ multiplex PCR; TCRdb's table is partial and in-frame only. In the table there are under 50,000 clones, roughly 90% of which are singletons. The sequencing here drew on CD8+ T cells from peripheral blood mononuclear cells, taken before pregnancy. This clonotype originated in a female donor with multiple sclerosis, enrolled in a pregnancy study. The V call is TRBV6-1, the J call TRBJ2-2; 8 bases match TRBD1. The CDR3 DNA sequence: TGTGCCAGCAGCGACAGGGGAGGAACCGGGGAGCTGTTTTTT. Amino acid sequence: CASSDRGGTGELFF.